This TCR beta chain was profiled in a study of T-cell memory formation after mild COVID-19. Barcoded TCR alpha and TCR beta cDNA libraries with UMIs came from 5'RACE using constant-segment primers. TCRdb fed the 5' RACE reads into MiXCR, producing one record per CDR3 protein. The data contain some 490,000 distinct CDR3 sequences, around a sixth of them seen just once; the ten biggest clones take up roughly 12%. Study-wide points: Second-wave clones with a day 37 peak had unconfirmed SARS-CoV-2 specificity. From day 15 to 85, contracting clones were balanced between CD4 and CD8, whereas later expanders leaned toward CD4+. Shrinking CD4+ clones were chiefly CM and EM; CD8+ ones were chiefly EMRA.

This clonotype occurred many times. What it recognizes is unknown. V shed 0 bases and J shed 11 bases, with 13 bases lying between them. Germline V gene sequence: CDR1 DFQATT, CDR2 SNEGSKA (reference sequence). CDR3 size: 12 residues. This clonotype was sampled from an adult woman who had mild COVID-19 (a few samples of this study predate the infection). Cell type and time point are not known. The specimen was PBMCs or a T cell subset sorted from them (not recorded which). The chain employs TRBV20-1 and TRBJ1-1; no firm D call. CDR3 protein: CSAREQTPWAFF. Here the CDR3 DNA reads TGCAGTGCTAGAGAACAGACCCCTTGGGCTTTCTTT.